The rows below give T cell receptor beta chains drawn from one sample of a study of cytomegalovirus exposure and HLA in healthy donors. The table came from immunoSEQ multiplex PCR; TCRdb's copy has only in-frame clones and leaves some out. The sample includes some 66,000 clones, over 70% of them seen just once. Material: PBMCs. The receptors stem from a man aged 60 to 69 in good health and CMV-seropositive. Both conserved end residues are part of each CDR3. A D gene is named only where the DNA matches it firmly. Clone size is given for some rows only: seen once, a few or many times, or a class if the clone is expanded.

J: TRBJ2-6; V: TRBV5-1; size: NA; D: TRBD1; DNA: TGCGCCAGCAGCTCTTCCGGGACAGGGATCCCTGGGGCCAACGTCCTGACTTTC; CDR3: CASSSSGTGIPGANVLTF
J: TRBJ1-1; V: TRBV6-5; size: NA; D: NA; DNA: TGTGCCAGCGTCACGAATTTTCAGGGAAGTAGAACTTTCTTT; CDR3: CASVTNFQGSRTFF
J: TRBJ1-5; V: TRBV7-9; size: few; D: TRBD1; DNA: TGTGCCAGCAGCCCCGGACAGGGGTACGGTCAGCCCCAGCATTTT; CDR3: CASSPGQGYGQPQHF
J: TRBJ2-3; V: TRBV7-9; size: once; D: NA; DNA: TGTGCCAGCAGCGTCCTGGGGCCGACTAGCACAGATACGCAGTATTTT; CDR3: CASSVLGPTSTDTQYF
J: TRBJ2-7; V: TRBV5-1; size: NA; D: NA; DNA: TGCGCCAGCAGCTTGGGCCGAGGGGGCTCCTACGAGCAGTACTTC; CDR3: CASSLGRGGSYEQYF
J: TRBJ1-5; V: TRBV6-5; size: NA; D: NA; DNA: TGTGCCAGCGGTCAGGGTCAGCCCCAGCATTTT; CDR3: CASGQGQPQHF
J: TRBJ1-2; V: TRBV29-1; size: NA; D: TRBD1; DNA: TGCAGCGTTGAAGGGACAGGGGAAGAGTTTAGGGTCTATGGCTACACCTTC; CDR3: CSVEGTGEEFRVYGYTF
J: TRBJ1-1; V: TRBV9; size: NA; D: TRBD1; DNA: TGTGCCAGCAACCCCGGGACAGGGGAGGAAACTGAAGCTTTCTTT; CDR3: CASNPGTGEETEAFF
J: TRBJ2-2; V: TRBV19; size: NA; D: TRBD1; DNA: TGTGCCAGTACTCCCGGACAGGGGGCGACCGGGGAGCTGTTTTTT; CDR3: CASTPGQGATGELFF
J: TRBJ1-2; V: TRBV5-1; size: NA; D: NA; DNA: TGCGCCAGCAGCTTGGGTCGAGGGTATGGCGGCTACACCTTC; CDR3: CASSLGRGYGGYTF
J: TRBJ2-7; V: TRBV5-1; size: NA; D: TRBD2; DNA: TGCGCCAGCAGCCTCCCTCCGGGACTAGCGGGTAAATACGCCTACGAGCAGTACTTC; CDR3: CASSLPPGLAGKYAYEQYF
J: TRBJ1-1; V: TRBV6-5; size: NA; D: TRBD1; DNA: TGTGCCAGCAGTACAGGGGGTCCCACTGAAGCTTTCTTT; CDR3: CASSTGGPTEAFF
J: TRBJ2-2; V: TRBV27; size: NA; D: TRBD2; DNA: TGTGCCAGCAGTTCCCCCTCGAGTCTAGCGGGAAGAGGCCTCGCCGGGGAGCTGTTTTTT; CDR3: CASSSPSSLAGRGLAGELFF
J: TRBJ2-7; V: TRBV9; size: NA; D: TRBD2; DNA: TGTGCCAGCAGCCCGCGGACTAGCGGCTCCTACGAGCAGTACTTC; CDR3: CASSPRTSGSYEQYF
J: TRBJ2-1; V: TRBV13; size: NA; D: TRBD2; DNA: TGTGCCAGCAGACATGGCGGGAGGGCTCATGAGCAGTTCTTC; CDR3: CASRHGGRAHEQFF
J: TRBJ2-2; V: TRBV7-6; size: NA; D: NA; DNA: TGTGCCAGCAGCGTGGACAGAGGGAACACCGGGGAGCTGTTTTTT; CDR3: CASSVDRGNTGELFF
J: TRBJ2-7; V: TRBV5-1; size: NA; D: NA; DNA: TGCGCCAGCAGCTTGGCACAGACCGGTTCTCCTCGCGAGCAGTACTTC; CDR3: CASSLAQTGSPREQYF
J: TRBJ2-2; V: TRBV2; size: NA; D: NA; DNA: TGTGCCAGCAGGCCGGGACTCCAAAACACCGGGGAGCTGTTTTTT; CDR3: CASRPGLQNTGELFF
J: TRBJ1-4; V: TRBV28; size: few; D: TRBD1; DNA: TGTGCCAGCACCTCGGGGACAGGAGTTAATGAAAAACTGTTTTTT; CDR3: CASTSGTGVNEKLFF
J: TRBJ2-1; V: TRBV6-1; size: NA; D: NA; DNA: TGTGCCAGCAGTGTCCTCTTCGTTAGCAATGAGCAGTTCTTC; CDR3: CASSVLFVSNEQFF
J: TRBJ2-1; V: TRBV2; size: few; D: NA; DNA: TGTGCCAGCAGCGTAGAGAGCAATGAGCAGTTCTTC; CDR3: CASSVESNEQFF
J: TRBJ1-1; V: TRBV13; size: once; D: NA; DNA: TGTGCCAGCAGCTTAGGGACACGGGGCACTGAAGCTTTCTTT; CDR3: CASSLGTRGTEAFF
J: TRBJ2-3; V: TRBV5-4; size: NA; D: TRBD2; DNA: TGTGCCAGCAGCTCTATGACTAGCGGGAGTACAGATACGCAGTATTTT; CDR3: CASSSMTSGSTDTQYF
J: TRBJ1-3; V: TRBV11-2; size: NA; D: NA; DNA: TGTGCCAGCAGCTGGCGGAACTCTGGAAACACCATATATTTT; CDR3: CASSWRNSGNTIYF
J: TRBJ1-6; V: TRBV25-1; size: NA; D: NA; DNA: TGTGCCAGCAGTGAGGTGGGGGGGGCAGGTTCACCCCTCCACTTT; CDR3: CASSEVGGAGSPLHF
J: TRBJ1-2; V: TRBV7-9; size: once; D: TRBD1; DNA: TGTGCCAGCAGCTTAGGACAGGGTCAGCTGCACGGCTACACCTTC; CDR3: CASSLGQGQLHGYTF
J: TRBJ2-1; V: TRBV19; size: NA; D: NA; DNA: TGTGCCAGTAGTATCCAGGGATACGAGCAGTTCTTC; CDR3: CASSIQGYEQFF
J: TRBJ2-5; V: TRBV4-1; size: few; D: TRBD1; DNA: TGCGCCAGCAGCCGGGGGACAGGCGGGCAAGAGACCCAGTACTTC; CDR3: CASSRGTGGQETQYF
J: TRBJ1-4; V: TRBV4-1; size: NA; D: NA; DNA: TGCGCCAGCAGCCAAGCCGGCGGGGGGGTTGGGTTTTTT; CDR3: CASSQAGGGVGFF
J: TRBJ2-4; V: TRBV19; size: once; D: NA; DNA: TGTGCCAGTACTGAGGAGGTGGCCAAAAACATTCAGTACTTC; CDR3: CASTEEVAKNIQYF
J: TRBJ1-5; V: TRBV19; size: NA; D: TRBD1; DNA: TGTGCCAGTAGTCCAAGGACAGGGCTTCAGCCCCAGCATTTT; CDR3: CASSPRTGLQPQHF
J: TRBJ2-2; V: TRBV5-1; size: few; D: TRBD2; DNA: TGCGCCAGCAGCTCTCACCGGGAGGCCGGGGAGCTGTTTTTT; CDR3: CASSSHREAGELFF
J: TRBJ2-1; V: TRBV2; size: NA; D: TRBD2; DNA: TGTGCCAGCAGTGAAACAGGACTAGCGTTCTACAATGAGCAGTTCTTC; CDR3: CASSETGLAFYNEQFF
J: TRBJ2-3; V: TRBV29-1; size: NA; D: TRBD2; DNA: TGCAGCGTTGGGGGTGGGCTAGCGGGAGCGGATACGCAGTATTTT; CDR3: CSVGGGLAGADTQYF
J: TRBJ1-3; V: TRBV7-9; size: NA; D: TRBD1; DNA: TGTTCCAGCAGCCTTAACTTGGGACAGTCCTCTGGAAACACCATATATTTT; CDR3: CSSSLNLGQSSGNTIYF
J: TRBJ1-2; V: TRBV6-6; size: few; D: NA; DNA: TGTGCCAGCAGTTACTCGGGGGCAAACTATGGCTACACCTTC; CDR3: CASSYSGANYGYTF
J: TRBJ2-6; V: TRBV11-2; size: NA; D: TRBD1; DNA: TGTGCCAGCAGCCTACTCCTACAGGGGTCCGGGGCCAACGTCCTGACTTTC; CDR3: CASSLLLQGSGANVLTF
J: TRBJ1-5; V: TRBV6-1; size: NA; D: NA; DNA: TGTGCCAGCAGTGAAGTATTACAGGCAACCGATCAGCCCCAGCATTTT; CDR3: CASSEVLQATDQPQHF
J: TRBJ2-1; V: TRBV7-5; size: few; D: NA; DNA: TGTGCCAGAAGCTTAGAAGGGGCTAAACGACGGAATGAGCAGTTCTTC; CDR3: CARSLEGAKRRNEQFF
J: TRBJ2-1; V: TRBV11-2; size: once; D: NA; DNA: TGTGCCAGCAGCCTTGACGGGTCCCTTTACAATGAGCAGTTCTTC; CDR3: CASSLDGSLYNEQFF
J: TRBJ1-2; V: TRBV29-1; size: NA; D: NA; DNA: TGCAGCGTTGACAGGGCAAGCTATGGCTACACCTTC; CDR3: CSVDRASYGYTF
J: TRBJ1-5; V: TRBV6-1; size: NA; D: NA; DNA: TGTGCCAGCAGCATACAGAGTATTATAGGTCAGCCCCAGCATTTT; CDR3: CASSIQSIIGQPQHF
J: TRBJ2-2; V: TRBV28; size: NA; D: NA; DNA: TGTGCCAGCAGTGTAGCGGCCCGGAAGCTGTTTTTT; CDR3: CASSVAARKLFF